This T cell receptor beta chain was identified in a study of blood T cell repertoires in COVID-19. Study details: Material from acute and convalescent COVID-19 was sourced from the United States, Italy and Spain. T cells, B-cell-depleted T cells, or PBMCs provided the cDNA or gDNA that served as material.

Authors' processing steps: From reference gene primer amplification, estimates of nucleated cell counts were derived. Measured with immunoSEQ multiplex PCR; TCRdb has only the in-frame clones, and not every one. V and J calls and clone size come straight from that table; D and trimming were deduced from the DNA. The table shows approximately 450,000 clones, with about 89% occurring only once. Germline V gene data show CDR1 as LGHNT and CDR2 as FRNRAP. This CDR3 has 15 amino acids. J gave up 1 base and V 6 bases, and 5 bases lay outside the gene matches. The origin of this receptor is a woman in her twenties or thirties with acute or convalescent COVID-19. Source material: peripheral blood. V gene TRBV12-5 combines with J gene TRBJ2-1, with TRBD1 identical over 8 bases. The CDR3 region is CASGGTGGSYNEQFF. The CDR3 DNA follows: TGTGCTAGTGGGGGAACAGGGGGTTCCTACAATGAGCAGTTCTTC.